The sequence of this TCR beta chain was determined in a study of a mutant IDH1 vaccine in newly diagnosed glioma. The wider study: Most patients had radiochemotherapy with temozolomide before enrollment; others had one alone.

CDR3 size: 13 residues. Trimming removed 2 bases at V and 1 base at J, with 5 bases between. CDR1 SNHLY and CDR2 FYNNEI come from the germline V gene. This clone was seen a handful of times. Its cognate antigen is unknown. Specified time point: week 35, safety follow-up. The content of each vaccine dose was 300 ug of mutant IDH1 20-mer peptide, and topical imiquimod accompanied it. Patients had eight vaccinations, in weeks 1, 3, 5, 7, 11, 15, 19 and 23. New WHO grade 3 or 4 astrocytomas that were IDH1-mutant and ATRX-lost had been found in donors. Only in-frame clones appear in the TCRdb table, and some are missing; sequencing was by immunoSEQ multiplex PCR. The data show tens of thousands of clones, with roughly 76% seen just once and approximately 8% held by the top ten.

This sequence was found in a man aged 50 to 60 with glioma. The rearrangement uses TRBV2 and TRBJ1-1; D remains unclear. The sample was PBMCs, taken from a glioma patient whose treatment included an IDH1 peptide vaccine. In DNA form, the CDR3 reads TGTGCCAGCAGTGAAAGAGCGAACACTGAAGCTTTCTTT. It specifies CASSERANTEAFF. Full variable domain (outside the CDR3, taken from reference TRBV2 and TRBJ1-1): EPEVTQTPSHQVTQMGQEVILRCVPISNHLYFYWYRQILGQKVEFLVSFYNNEISEKSEIFDDQFSVERPDGSNFTLKIRSTKLEDSAMYFCASSERANTEAFFGQGTRLTVV.